The clone carrying this T cell receptor beta chain came up once. Its specificity is not known. The data were taken from a study of cytomegalovirus exposure and HLA in healthy donors. Overall study findings and caveats: Subsequent analysis revealed that first-cohort TCR clusters tended to co-occur in the approximately 120 validation repertoires.

Assay used: immunoSEQ multiplex PCR; TCRdb lists only in-frame clones, some missing. The data hold about 300,000 clones, with roughly 90% observed a single time. The CDR3 contains 17 residues. Germline V gene sequence: CDR1 SGHNT, CDR2 YYREEE (reference sequence). Unmatched junction bases numbered 6, after V lost 4 bases and J lost 4 bases. Sequencing was performed on PBMCs. The receptor comes from a woman between 18 and 29 years old in good health and CMV-seronegative. This chain links TRBV5-4 with TRBJ2-3; 16 bases fit TRBD2. In DNA, the CDR3 is TGTGCCAGCAGCCCAGGGACTAGCGGGAGGGACCCAGATACGCAGTATTTT. Residues: CASSPGTSGRDPDTQYF.